This T cell receptor (beta chain) emerged from a study of response to subunit inactivated influenza vaccine. Study results and caveats: The authors suggested that few new T cells are recruited per seasonal influenza vaccination.

There are many counts of this clonotype. The antigen remains unidentified. V shed 0 bases and J shed 0 bases, with 18 bases lying between them. This CDR3 is built from 18 residues. Germline V gene lookup returns CDR1 MGHRA and CDR2 YSYEKL. TCRdb processed the RT-PCR reads anew with MiXCR; each CDR3 protein has one entry. The data show a few hundred thousand distinct CDR3 sequences, 11% seen once. The sample also formed part of further work on T cells expressing NK-cell markers. That paper notes: TCR beta cDNA was generated via 5'RACE template switching incorporating UMIs. More than five of the donors carried dominant NKG2C+ clonotypes that took up roughly 1.0-7.5% of their CD8+ T cells. The study found these clonotypes also leading the CD3+CD56-NKG2C+ fraction in four donors.

This chain uses TRBV4-1 with TRBJ2-7; D is possibly TRBD2 (6 bases). The input for sequencing was PBMCs from blood, taken on the day of vaccination. The sequence was obtained from a man aged 45 to 65 who received an inactivated influenza vaccine. DNA for the CDR3: TGCGCCAGCAGCCAAGATTTCACCCGGAGGGCTAGCTCCTACGAGCAGTACTTC. This gives the protein CASSQDFTRRASSYEQYF.